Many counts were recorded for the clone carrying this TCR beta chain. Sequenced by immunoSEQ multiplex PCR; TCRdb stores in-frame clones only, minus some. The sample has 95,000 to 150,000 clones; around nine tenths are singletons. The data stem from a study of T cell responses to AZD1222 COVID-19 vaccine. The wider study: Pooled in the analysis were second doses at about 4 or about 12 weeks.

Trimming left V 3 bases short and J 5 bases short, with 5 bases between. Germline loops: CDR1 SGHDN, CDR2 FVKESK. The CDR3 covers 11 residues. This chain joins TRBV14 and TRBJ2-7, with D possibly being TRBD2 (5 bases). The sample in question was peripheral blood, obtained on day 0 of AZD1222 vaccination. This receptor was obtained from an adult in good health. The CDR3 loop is CASSQRDEQYF. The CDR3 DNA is TGTGCCAGCAGCCAGAGGGACGAGCAGTACTTC.